These 19 T cell receptor beta chains came from one sample sequenced in a study of T cell repertoires in cytomegalovirus infection. From the reads, TCRdb called clonotypes with MiXCR, one entry per CDR3 protein. The table records around 740,000 distinct CDR3 sequences, 35% to 45% of them present only once. The sequencing sample was made of PBMCs. The source of these receptors is a human donor in good health (CMV status not recorded). Some clones in this sample may be carry-over from other donors' samples.

This rearrangement joins TRBV20-1 to TRBJ2-5; TRBD2 might be the D (5 bases). With 5 bases removed from V and 5 bases from J, the gap between germline ends came to 15 bases. Germline V gene lookup returns CDR1 DFQATT and CDR2 SNEGSKA (reference sequence). The CDR3 extends over 13 amino acids. Here the CDR3 reads CSAEPPPGETQYF. The CDR3 region has the DNA TGCAGTGCTGAACCACCCCCGGGGGAGACCCAGTACTTC.

The genes are TRBV5-5 and TRBJ2-3, with D possibly called TRBD1 or TRBD2 (6 bases each). Germline CDR1 and CDR2: SGHKS and YYEKEE (reference sequence). This CDR3 has 17 residues. V lost 0 bases and J lost 1, with 15 bases in between. The chain's CDR3 is CASSLVPFGGGTDTQYF. In nucleotides, the CDR3 is TGTGCCAGCAGCTTGGTCCCCTTCGGGGGCGGCACAGATACGCAGTATTTT.

The chain combines TRBV4-1 with TRBJ2-3; 8 positions match TRBD1. Losses at the gene ends were 1 base for V and 3 bases for J; bases not matched to a gene: 3. This CDR3 region has 15 residues. Germline CDR1 is MGHRA and CDR2 is YSYEKL. The CDR3 DNA follows: TGCGCCAGCAGCCAAGGGACAGGGTCGACAGATACGCAGTATTTT. This translates into CASSQGTGSTDTQYF.

Concerning this clonotype itself: A much larger clone lies one base from this, so it may be a read error. This CDR3 fails to terminate in the conserved phenylalanine or tryptophan, so it likely reflects a read error. The chain employs TRBV11-2 and TRBJ2-7, with a weak D call TRBD1 (6 bases). Germline CDR1 is SGHAT and CDR2 is FQNNGV. The germline V and J ends were trimmed by 3 bases and 3 bases, with 12 bases remaining between them. The CDR3 sequence is 14 residues long. CDR3 DNA: TGTGCCAGCAGCTTGGACAGTAAAAACTACGAGCAGTACTTA. Translation gives CASSLDSKNYEQYL.

The chain is built from TRBV19 and TRBJ1-2; 8 bases are shared with TRBD1. The V and J ends lost 7 bases and 4 bases, in that order; junction bases with no gene match: 14. Germline V gene lookup returns CDR1 LNHDA and CDR2 SQIVND (reference sequence). The CDR3 runs to 16 residues. The CDR3 spells CASTSTRTGLTYGYTF. CDR3 sequence (DNA): TGTGCCAGTACCTCGACCAGGACAGGGTTGACCTATGGCTACACCTTC.

V is TRBV6-8 and J is TRBJ1-2; D is possibly TRBD1 (6 bases). CDR3 size: 14 residues. Germline V lookup: CDR1 MNHGY, CDR2 SAAAGT. The ends were cut back, 2 bases at V and 0 bases at J, with 7 bases in the middle. The CDR3 DNA reads TGTGCCAGCAGTTACCAGGGGACTAACTATGGCTACACCTTC. This sequence encodes CASSYQGTNYGYTF.

This clonotype was observed a handful of times. This sequence joins TRBV11-2 and TRBJ1-1; D may be TRBD1 (6 bases). Germline-derived CDR1 and CDR2 are SGHAT and FQNNGV. The CDR3 extends over 15 amino acids. Trimming removed 2 bases from V and 5 bases from J, with 15 bases in between. The CDR3 region is CASSLWGRGGTEAFF. CDR3 in DNA: TGTGCCAGCAGCTTATGGGGGCGGGGGGGAACTGAAGCTTTCTTT.

This clonotype has a count of ten or more. The rearrangement joins TRBV27 to TRBJ1-5; weak D call: TRBD1 (6 bases). This CDR3 has 17 amino acids. Germline V gene lookup returns CDR1 MNHEY and CDR2 SMNVEV (reference sequence). Trimming took 5 bases from V and 2 from J, leaving 19 bases between them. CDR3 protein: CASSPRWGPRRNQPQHF. The CDR3 DNA reads TGTGCCAGCAGTCCCCGCTGGGGGCCGCGACGCAATCAGCCCCAGCATTTT.

Remarks on this clonotype: The CDR3 does not close with the conserved phenylalanine or tryptophan, likely indicating a read error. J is TRBJ2-5 and V is TRBV10-3, with D maybe TRBD1 (5 bases). The CDR3 is made up of 11 amino acids. The V and J ends lost 10 bases and 4 bases respectively, with 10 bases between them. Germline CDR1 is ENHRY and CDR2 is SYGVKD. CDR3 in amino acids: CATQRGETQYS. Written as DNA, the CDR3 is TGTGCCACCCAAAGGGGAGAGACCCAGTACTCC.

This clonotype has just one count. The chain uses TRBV6-8 and TRBJ2-5; 11 positions agree with TRBD2. V lost 2 bases and J lost 1; bases outside the gene matches: 3. This CDR3 is built from 16 residues. Germline V gene data show CDR1 as MNHGY and CDR2 as SAAAGT. CDR3: CASSYGTSGSQETQYF. The CDR3 bases are TGTGCCAGCAGTTACGGAACTAGCGGGAGCCAAGAGACCCAGTACTTC.

This clonotype has only one observation. The J gene is TRBJ1-2, the V gene TRBV4-1; weak D call: TRBD1 (6 bases). The V end was cut by 0 bases, the J end by 6 bases, with 17 bases between. This CDR3 contains 16 residues. CDR1 is MGHRA and CDR2 is YSYEKL in the germline V gene. CDR3 sequence reads: CASSQDRRGTEDGYTF. CDR3 coding DNA: TGCGCCAGCAGCCAAGATCGGAGGGGGACGGAGGATGGCTACACCTTC.

A remark on this clonotype: One junction end does not reproduce the germline sequence, and a read error may be involved. This rearrangement joins TRBV7-2 to TRBJ2-5; D may be TRBD1 or TRBD2 (6 bases each). This CDR3 has 15 amino acids. Germline V lookup: CDR1 SGHTA, CDR2 FQGNSA. CDR3 coding DNA: TGTTCCAGCAGCCGGACGGGGGCGCAAGGGGAGACCCAGTACTTC. Amino acids: CSSSRTGAQGETQYF.

Only a few counts were recorded for this clonotype. The chain recombines TRBV20-1 with TRBJ1-1; D gene ambiguous. Germline CDR1 and CDR2: DFQATT and SNEGSKA (reference sequence). Deletions cut 3 bases from V and 4 bases from J, with 12 bases between. CDR3 length: 13 residues. The CDR3 here is CSASESGFTEAFF. The CDR3 region has the DNA TGCAGTGCTAGTGAATCGGGATTCACTGAAGCTTTCTTT.

The chain employs TRBV6-5 and TRBJ2-4; TRBD1 might be the D (5 bases). V lost 0 bases, J lost 1 base, and 10 bases lay in between. CDR1 is MNHEY and CDR2 is SVGAGI in the germline V gene. The length of the CDR3 is 16 residues. The CDR3 nucleotides are TGTGCCAGCAGTTACTCAGGGGTGGGGGCCAAAAACATTCAGTACTTC. Protein sequence: CASSYSGVGAKNIQYF.

V usage is TRBV7-6 and J usage is TRBJ2-1; TRBD1 agrees at 7 bases. The CDR3 sequence is 16 residues long. CDR1 and CDR2 from the germline V gene are SGHVS and FNYEAQ. V lost 5 bases, J lost 10 bases, and 17 bases stayed unmatched. The CDR3, as DNA: TGTGCCAGCAGCCCAAACCGAGGGGGCGCTATTATCGAGCAGTTCTTC. It specifies CASSPNRGGAIIEQFF.

In DNA form, the CDR3 reads TGTGCCAGCAGCTCATACGTAAAGGCCTACAATGAGCAGTTCTTC. The encoded protein is CASSSYVKAYNEQFF. This chain joins TRBV7-8 and TRBJ2-1; D not resolved. V dropped 4 bases and J dropped 2 bases, with 12 bases sitting between them. From germline, CDR1 is SGHVS and CDR2 FQNEAQ. There are 15 residues in the CDR3.

This clonotype was counted a few times. The V call is TRBV6-5, the J call TRBJ2-2; D is ambiguous. CDR3 length equals 17 residues. Germline V gene sequence: CDR1 MNHEY, CDR2 SVGAGI. Trimming stripped 2 bases from V and 0 bases from J, with 13 bases between. The CDR3 protein is CASSYGKQFANTGELFF. The CDR3 DNA reads as TGTGCCAGCAGTTACGGGAAACAGTTCGCGAACACCGGGGAGCTGTTTTTT.

The chain uses TRBV12-3 or TRBV12-4 and TRBJ1-2; no firm D call. V was shortened by 1 base and J by 4 bases, with 19 bases between the two germline ends. The CDR3 covers 17 residues. For the CDR3, the DNA is TGTGCCAGCAGTTTAGAAGTAGGGCCAGGCCCGTTCTATGGCTACACCTTC. Translation: CASSLEVGPGPFYGYTF.

The chain joins TRBV20-1 to TRBJ2-1, with 9 bases aligning to TRBD2. The CDR3 is 15 residues long. Germline V CDR1 and CDR2: DFQATT, SNEGSKA (reference sequence). The V and J ends lost 8 bases and 14 bases, in that order; junction bases with no gene match: 22. CDR3 coding DNA: TGCAGTCTATTACATCCCCAAGCGGGAGGTGTCAAGAAGTTCTTC. Its protein is CSLLHPQAGGVKKFF.